Sequencing of this T cell receptor (beta chain) was carried out in a study of shared clonotypes between healthy human individuals. In this sample, this clone turned up once. Clones were read by immunoSEQ multiplex PCR, and TCRdb kept only the in-frame ones, dropping some. This sample has approximately 2.4 million clones, with under 97% found just once. This receptor was taken from a young man in good health. Material for sequencing was naive CD4+ T cells sorted from blood. Stated subset: CD45RA+ positively selected.

In nucleotides, the CDR3 is TGCAGCGTTGCCGCAAAACTAGTTCCTGAGCAGTTCTTC. It encodes CSVAAKLVPEQFF. This chain joins TRBV29-1 and TRBJ2-1, with D tentatively TRBD2 (5 bases). Looked up from germline, CDR1 is SQVTM and CDR2 is ANQGSEA. This CDR3 has 13 residues. The V end was cut by 4 bases, the J end by 9 bases, with 16 bases between.